This T cell receptor beta chain was recorded in a study of Ad26.COV2.S vaccination and SARS-CoV-2 variants. Documented treatment: about 20 received Ad26.COV2.S at low or high dose, single or two shots; several received placebo; per-sample allocation not given. Collection of samples fell on day 63 after the first vaccine or placebo injection. Only in-frame clones appear in the TCRdb table, and some are missing; sequencing was by immunoSEQ multiplex PCR. The data hold roughly 500,000 clones, with around nine tenths observed a single time. Regarding the study as a whole: The placebo group had lower spike-specific TCR breadth than the vaccine recipients did.

About this clone: Antigen unknown.

The TCR originated in a person aged 18-60 years who received the Ad26.COV2.S COVID-19 vaccine or a placebo. This material consisted of peripheral blood, taken in a trial of Ad26.COV2.S vaccine versus placebo.

The CDR3 loop reads CASNAGGRQETQYF. CDR3 DNA: TGTGCCAGCAATGCGGGAGGGAGGCAAGAGACCCAGTACTTC. The chain couples TRBV28 to TRBJ2-5; TRBD2 matches at 9 bases. The CDR3 runs to 14 residues. V gave up 7 bases and J gave up 2 bases; unmatched junction bases: 5. Germline-derived CDR1 and CDR2 are MDHEN and SYDVKM.